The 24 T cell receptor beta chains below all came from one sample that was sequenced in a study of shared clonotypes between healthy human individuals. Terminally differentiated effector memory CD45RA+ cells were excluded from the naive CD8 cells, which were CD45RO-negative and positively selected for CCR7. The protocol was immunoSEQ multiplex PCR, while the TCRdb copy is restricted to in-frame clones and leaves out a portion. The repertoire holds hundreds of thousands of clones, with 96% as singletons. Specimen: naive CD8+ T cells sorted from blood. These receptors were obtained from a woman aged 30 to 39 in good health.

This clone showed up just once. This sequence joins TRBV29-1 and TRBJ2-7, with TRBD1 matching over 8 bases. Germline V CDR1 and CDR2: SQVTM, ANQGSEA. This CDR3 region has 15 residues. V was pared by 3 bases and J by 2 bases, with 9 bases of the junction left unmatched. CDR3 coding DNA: TGCAGCGTTGAGGGGTACGGGACAGGCGCCTACGAGCAGTACTTC. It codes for CSVEGYGTGAYEQYF.

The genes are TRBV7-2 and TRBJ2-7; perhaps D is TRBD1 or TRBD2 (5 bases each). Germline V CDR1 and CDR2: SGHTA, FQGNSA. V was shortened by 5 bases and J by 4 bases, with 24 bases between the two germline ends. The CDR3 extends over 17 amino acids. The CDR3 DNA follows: TGTGCCAGCAGCCCCGGGACGCCTCTAAACCTTATATACGAGCAGTACTTC. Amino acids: CASSPGTPLNLIYEQYF.

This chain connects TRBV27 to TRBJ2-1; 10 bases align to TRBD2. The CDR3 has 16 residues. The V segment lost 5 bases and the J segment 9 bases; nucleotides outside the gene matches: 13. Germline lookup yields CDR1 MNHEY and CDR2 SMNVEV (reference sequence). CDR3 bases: TGTGCCAGCAGTCTACTAAGCGGGAGGGCCCTGATTGAGCAGTTCTTC. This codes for CASSLLSGRALIEQFF.

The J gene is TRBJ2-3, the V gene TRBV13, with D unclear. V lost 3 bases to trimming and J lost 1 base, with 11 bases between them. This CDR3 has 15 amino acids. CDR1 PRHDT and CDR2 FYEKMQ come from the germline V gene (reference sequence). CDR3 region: CASSLGGHGTDTQYF. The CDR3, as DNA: TGTGCCAGCAGCTTGGGCGGTCACGGCACAGATACGCAGTATTTT.

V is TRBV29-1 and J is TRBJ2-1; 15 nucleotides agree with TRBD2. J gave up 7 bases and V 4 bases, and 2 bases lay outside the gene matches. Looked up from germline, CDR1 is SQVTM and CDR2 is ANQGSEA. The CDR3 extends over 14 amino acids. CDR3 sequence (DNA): TGCAGCGTTGTAGGGACTAGCGGGAGGAATGAGCAGTTCTTC. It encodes CSVVGTSGRNEQFF.

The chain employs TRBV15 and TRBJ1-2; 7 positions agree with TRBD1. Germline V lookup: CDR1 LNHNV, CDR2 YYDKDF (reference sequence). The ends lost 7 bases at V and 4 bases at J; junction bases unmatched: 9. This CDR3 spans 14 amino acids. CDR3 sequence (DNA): TGTGCCACCACAGACAGGGTGGGATCCTATGGCTACACCTTC. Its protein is CATTDRVGSYGYTF. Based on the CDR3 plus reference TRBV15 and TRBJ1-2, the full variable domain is DAMVIQNPRYQVTQFGKPVTLSCSQTLNHNVMYWYQQKSSQAPKLLFHYYDKDFNNEADTPDNFQSRRPNTSFCFLDIRSPGLGDTAMYLCATTDRVGSYGYTFGSGTRLTVV.

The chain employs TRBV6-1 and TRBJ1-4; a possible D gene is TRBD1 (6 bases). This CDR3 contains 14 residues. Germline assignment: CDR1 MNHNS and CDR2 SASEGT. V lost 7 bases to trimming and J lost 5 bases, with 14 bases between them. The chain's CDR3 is CASKEGGENEKLFF. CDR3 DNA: TGTGCCAGCAAAGAAGGGGGTGAGAATGAAAAACTGTTTTTT.

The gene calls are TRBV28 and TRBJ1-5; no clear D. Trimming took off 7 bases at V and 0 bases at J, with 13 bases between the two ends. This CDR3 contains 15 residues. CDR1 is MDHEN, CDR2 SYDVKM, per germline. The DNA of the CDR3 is TGTGCCAGCAACGAGCCGGGTAATAGCAATCAGCCCCAGCATTTT. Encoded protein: CASNEPGNSNQPQHF.

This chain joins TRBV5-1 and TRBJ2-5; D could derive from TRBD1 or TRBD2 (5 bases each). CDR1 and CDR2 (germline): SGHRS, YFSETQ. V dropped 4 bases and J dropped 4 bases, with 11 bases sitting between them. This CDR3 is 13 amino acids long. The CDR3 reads CASSPDGGETQYF. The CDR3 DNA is TGCGCCAGCAGCCCCGATGGGGGAGAGACCCAGTACTTC.

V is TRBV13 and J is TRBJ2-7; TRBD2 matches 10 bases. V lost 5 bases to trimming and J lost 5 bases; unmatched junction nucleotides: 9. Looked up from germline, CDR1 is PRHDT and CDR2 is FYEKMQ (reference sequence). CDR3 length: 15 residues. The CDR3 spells CASSLRTSGIDEQYF. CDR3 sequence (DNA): TGTGCCAGCAGCCTCCGGACTAGCGGTATCGACGAGCAGTACTTC.

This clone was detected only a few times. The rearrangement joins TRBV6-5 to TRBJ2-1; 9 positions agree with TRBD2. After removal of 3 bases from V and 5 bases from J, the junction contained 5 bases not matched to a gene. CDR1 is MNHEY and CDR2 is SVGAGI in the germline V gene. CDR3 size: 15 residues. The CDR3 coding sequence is TGTGCCAGCAGTTATGTTAGCGGGAGCGACAATGAGCAGTTCTTC. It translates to CASSYVSGSDNEQFF.

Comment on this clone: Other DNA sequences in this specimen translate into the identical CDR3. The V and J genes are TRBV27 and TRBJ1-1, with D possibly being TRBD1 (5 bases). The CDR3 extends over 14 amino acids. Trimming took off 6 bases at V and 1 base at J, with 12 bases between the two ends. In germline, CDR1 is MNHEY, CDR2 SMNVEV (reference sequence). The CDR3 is CASSQTGANTEAFF. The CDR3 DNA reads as TGTGCCAGCAGCCAAACCGGGGCGAACACTGAAGCTTTCTTT.

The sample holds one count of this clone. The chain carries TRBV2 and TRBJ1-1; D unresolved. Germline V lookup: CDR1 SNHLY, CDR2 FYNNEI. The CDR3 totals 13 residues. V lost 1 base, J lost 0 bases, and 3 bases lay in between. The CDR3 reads CASSEVLNTEAFF. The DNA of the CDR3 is TGTGCCAGCAGTGAAGTACTGAACACTGAAGCTTTCTTT.

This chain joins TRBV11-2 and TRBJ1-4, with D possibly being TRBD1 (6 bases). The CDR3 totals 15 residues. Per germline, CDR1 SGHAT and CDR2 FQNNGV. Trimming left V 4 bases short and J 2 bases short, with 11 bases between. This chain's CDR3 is CASSSKDSTNEKLFF. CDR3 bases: TGTGCCAGCAGCTCAAAGGACAGTACTAATGAAAAACTGTTTTTT.

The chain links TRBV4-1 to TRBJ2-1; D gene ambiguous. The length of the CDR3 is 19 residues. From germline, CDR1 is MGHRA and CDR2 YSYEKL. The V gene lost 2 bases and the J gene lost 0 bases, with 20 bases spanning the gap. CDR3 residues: CASSQKDRYYISSYNEQFF. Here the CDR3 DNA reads TGCGCCAGCAGCCAAAAGGACCGATACTATATAAGCTCCTACAATGAGCAGTTCTTC.

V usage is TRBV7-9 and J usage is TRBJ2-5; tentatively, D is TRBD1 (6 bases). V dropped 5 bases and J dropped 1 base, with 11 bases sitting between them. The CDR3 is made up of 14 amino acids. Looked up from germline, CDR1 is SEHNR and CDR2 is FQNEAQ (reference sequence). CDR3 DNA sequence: TGTGCCAGCAGCCCCTACAGGGCCCAAGAGACCCAGTACTTC. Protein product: CASSPYRAQETQYF.

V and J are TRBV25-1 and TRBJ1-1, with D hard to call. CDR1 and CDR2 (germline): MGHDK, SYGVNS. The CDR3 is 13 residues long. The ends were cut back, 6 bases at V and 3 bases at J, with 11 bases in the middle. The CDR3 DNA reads TGTGCCAGCAGGGACGGGGTTGACACTGAAGCTTTCTTT. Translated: CASRDGVDTEAFF. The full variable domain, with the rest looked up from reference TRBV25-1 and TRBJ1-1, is EADIYQTPRYLVIGTGKKITLECSQTMGHDKMYWYQQDPGMELHLIHYSYGVNSTEKGDLSSESTVSRIRTEHFPLTLESARPSHTSQYLCASRDGVDTEAFFGQGTRLTVV.

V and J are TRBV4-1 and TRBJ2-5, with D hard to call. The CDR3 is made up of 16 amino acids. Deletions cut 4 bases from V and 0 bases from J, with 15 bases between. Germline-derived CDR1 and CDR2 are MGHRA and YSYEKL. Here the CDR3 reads CASSLHYSKYQETQYF. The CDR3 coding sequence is TGCGCCAGCAGCCTTCATTACTCGAAATACCAAGAGACCCAGTACTTC.

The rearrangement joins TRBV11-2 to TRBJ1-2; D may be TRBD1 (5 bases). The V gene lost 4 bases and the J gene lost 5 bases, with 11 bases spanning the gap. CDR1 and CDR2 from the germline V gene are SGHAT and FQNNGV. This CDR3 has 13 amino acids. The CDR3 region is CASSSTTEYGYTF. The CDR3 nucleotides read TGTGCCAGCAGCTCTACGACAGAGTATGGCTACACCTTC.

CDR3 region: CASSQVRGPRQYF. CDR3 sequence (DNA): TGTGCCAGCAGCCAAGTCAGGGGGCCACGGCAGTACTTC. The V and J genes are TRBV14 and TRBJ2-7, with 8 bases matching TRBD1. Germline loops: CDR1 SGHDN, CDR2 FVKESK. V was pared by 1 base and J by 9 bases, with 5 bases of the junction left unmatched. This CDR3 comprises 13 residues.

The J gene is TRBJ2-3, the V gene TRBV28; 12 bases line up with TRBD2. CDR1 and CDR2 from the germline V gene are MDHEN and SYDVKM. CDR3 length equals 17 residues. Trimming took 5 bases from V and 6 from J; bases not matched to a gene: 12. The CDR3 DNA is TGTGCCAGCAGTCAGTCTAGGACTAGCGGGATCCGGGATACGCAGTATTTT. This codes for CASSQSRTSGIRDTQYF.

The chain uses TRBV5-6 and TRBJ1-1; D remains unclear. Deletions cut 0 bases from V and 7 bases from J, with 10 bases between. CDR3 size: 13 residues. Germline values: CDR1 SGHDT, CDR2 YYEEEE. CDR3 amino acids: CASSLAISHEAFF. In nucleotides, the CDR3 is TGTGCCAGCAGCTTGGCCATTTCCCATGAAGCTTTCTTT.

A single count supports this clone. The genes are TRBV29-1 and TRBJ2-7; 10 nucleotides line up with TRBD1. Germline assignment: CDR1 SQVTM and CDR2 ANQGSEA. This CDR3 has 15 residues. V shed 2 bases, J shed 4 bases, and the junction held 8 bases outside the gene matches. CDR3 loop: CSVEHFGTGVYEQYF. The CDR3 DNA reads TGCAGCGTTGAACATTTCGGGACAGGGGTATACGAGCAGTACTTC.

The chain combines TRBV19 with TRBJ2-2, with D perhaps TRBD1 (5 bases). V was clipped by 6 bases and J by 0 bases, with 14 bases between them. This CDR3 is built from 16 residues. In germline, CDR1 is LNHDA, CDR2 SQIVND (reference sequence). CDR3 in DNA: TGTGCCAGTAGCACCTATGACAGTTCGAACACCGGGGAGCTGTTTTTT. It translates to CASSTYDSSNTGELFF.